Detailed here is one T cell receptor (beta chain). Its antigen is not yet known. Base qualities were left out, and no much larger clone turns up one base away. The sample originates from a study of glioma-infiltrating T cells after dendritic cell vaccination (dated by TCRdb to about 2016). Context from the whole study: Of the roughly 15 glioblastoma patients in the cohort, all drawn from Phase I and II dendritic cell vaccination trials, 9 were newly diagnosed and 6 had recurrent disease. The vaccine was prepared from monocyte-derived dendritic cells that were cultured for 6 to 7 days with IL-4 and GM-CSF and then pulsed overnight with autologous tumor lysate. Survival after dendritic cell vaccination was correlated with TCR sequencing metrics, such as TIL content and the overlap between tumor and blood repertoires. Patients received autologous tumor lysate-pulsed dendritic cell vaccination between about 2003 and 2012. Each patient was given three intradermal dendritic cell vaccine injections, spaced two weeks apart, in the arm below the axilla. Deep sequencing of TCR beta CDR3 regions was used to quantify tumor-infiltrating lymphocyte content and compare tumor and blood repertoires in dendritic cell-vaccinated glioblastoma patients.

The label giving this sample's time point can be read as: after dendritic cell vaccination, including at tumor progression/relapse. To be selected, patients needed enough residual fresh-frozen tumor tissue and more than two years of available survival data. An isocitrate dehydrogenase mutation was not carried by any of the glioblastoma patients, although molecular status was otherwise variable. PBMC were collected before vaccination, two weeks after the third vaccination, and at tumor progression if progression occurred. Genomic DNA was extracted with the Qiagen DNeasy Blood extraction Kit. What the study reported, not specific to this receptor: The response model built on TCR overlap across three groups was characterized as speculative, with prospective validation still needed. TCR clonality showed no direct relationship with survival, which suggests that a diverse polyclonal response may matter. After dendritic cell vaccination, a higher estimated pretreatment TIL content predicted longer time to progression and overall survival. The cohort was small and heterogeneous, and full blood and tumor sets were available for few patients, with initial-recurrent tumor pairs available for even fewer patients.

The trim is 0 bases for V and 2 bases for J, with a gap of 14 bases between the germline ends. The germline V gene provides CDR1 SGDLS and CDR2 YYNGEE. Inclusive of the bounding cysteine and phenylalanine, the CDR3 is 16 residues long. Just CDR3 DNA is preserved here, 48 bases in frame from base 1. The immunoSEQ assay amplified TCRB CDR3 regions from about 2 micrograms of genomic DNA, or from all available DNA when less than that amount was available. The multiplex PCR employed 60 forward primers targeting TCR V beta segments and 13 reverse primers targeting J beta segments. To estimate the number of reads per starting template, synthetic control templates were added to each sample at limiting dilution. Sequencing produced 87 bp reads on the Illumina HiSeq System. Per the source publication's procedure: PCR and sequencing errors were removed by a nearest neighbor algorithm that merged closely related sequences. TCR overlap was defined as the percentage of unique tumor TCR beta sequences that were also found in the peripheral blood of the same patient. Not all clones reach the TCRdb copy of this immuneACCESS table, which keeps in-frame sequences only. Checked studies attribute under half of the gap to unresolved V genes and leave the rest unexplained. The V and J calls and clone size were taken over from that table, and D and trimming were inferred from the DNA. Here the sample has around 92,000 clones; 75% to 90% occur a single time. Of the sample, 5.4% is held by the ten largest clones.

The sequence was obtained from a human donor with glioblastoma. The chain couples TRBV9 to TRBJ1-2, with the D gene too uncertain to name. The sequencing used blood, collected after dendritic cell vaccination. CDR3 sequence: CASSVVGGPLNYGYTF. The sequenced DNA: TGTGCCAGCAGCGTAGTTGGAGGCCCCCTAAACTATGGCTACACCTTC. Where the CDR3 stops, the reference TRBV9 and TRBJ1-2 genes take over; the full variable domain is DSGVTQTPKHLITATGQRVTLRCSPRSGDLSVYWYQQSLDQGLQFLIQYYNGEERAKGNILERFSAQQFPDLHSELNLSSLELGDSALYFCASSVVGGPLNYGYTFGSGTRLTVV.